This TCR beta chain emerged from a study of cytomegalovirus exposure and HLA in healthy donors. Points from the study as a whole: Using a false discovery rate of 0.05, a later analysis showed that some 16,000 TCR beta sequences were associated with HLA alleles. Reported findings show TCR beta sequences accurately forecast HLA-A and HLA-B alleles in most subjects.

This clone was seen a handful of times. What it binds is not known. V was cut by 5 bases and J by 10 bases, with 20 bases left in between. Germline-derived CDR1 and CDR2 are MNHNS and SASEGT. This CDR3 spans 15 amino acids. The PCR employed 60 Vbeta primers together with 13 Jbeta primers. This table comes from immunoSEQ multiplex PCR, and its TCRdb copy is limited to in-frame clones, with some not included. The top ten clones hold about 0.23% of a sample with more than 150,000 clones, roughly nine tenths of them seen once. This TCR was recovered from a girl under three years old in good health and CMV-seronegative. The rearrangement links TRBV6-1 to TRBJ1-4, with D tentatively TRBD1 (6 bases). The sequenced material came from PBMCs. Here the CDR3 DNA reads TGTGCCAGCAGTATCTCGTTAAGCACAGGGAGAAAACTGTTTTTT. Its protein is CASSISLSTGRKLFF.